This entry features one TCR beta chain sequence. This sample was included in a study of OX40 agonist ivuxolimab in advanced cancers. Trimming pared 4 bases from V and 0 bases from J, leaving 8 bases between. CDR1 is SGDLS, CDR2 YYNGEE, per germline. This CDR3 region has 14 residues. Clones were read by immunoSEQ multiplex PCR, and TCRdb kept only the in-frame ones, dropping some. The sample shows around 53,000 clones, approximately 75% of them seen only once. Specimen: CD4+ or CD8+ T cells sorted from blood, collected in a trial of the OX40 agonist ivuxolimab. The rearrangement joins TRBV9 to TRBJ2-1; D is uncertain. The TCR comes from an adult with an advanced solid tumor such as melanoma, head and neck, liver or kidney cancer. In DNA form, the CDR3 reads TGTGCCAGCAGCCCCCAGGTCTCCTACAATGAGCAGTTCTTC. It is translated as CASSPQVSYNEQFF.